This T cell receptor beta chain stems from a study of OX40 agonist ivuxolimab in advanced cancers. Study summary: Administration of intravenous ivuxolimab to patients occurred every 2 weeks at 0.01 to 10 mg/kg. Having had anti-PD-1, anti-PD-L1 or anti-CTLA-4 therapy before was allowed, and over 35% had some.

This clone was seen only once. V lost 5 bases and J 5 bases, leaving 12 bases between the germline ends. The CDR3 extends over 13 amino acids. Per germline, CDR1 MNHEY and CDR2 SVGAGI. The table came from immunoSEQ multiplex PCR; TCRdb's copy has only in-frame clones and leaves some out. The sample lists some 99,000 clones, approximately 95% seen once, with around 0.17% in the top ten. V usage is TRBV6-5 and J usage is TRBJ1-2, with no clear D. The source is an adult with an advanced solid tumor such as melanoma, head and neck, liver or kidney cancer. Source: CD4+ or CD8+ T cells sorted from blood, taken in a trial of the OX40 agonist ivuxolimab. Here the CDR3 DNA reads TGTGCCAGCAGTCCCGGCCTCATATATGGCTACACCTTC. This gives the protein CASSPGLIYGYTF.